These 5 T cell receptor beta chains were all obtained from the same sample, sequenced in a study of breast tumors, draining lymph nodes, adjacent tissues. Breast cancer patients provided tissue from their axillary draining lymph nodes. Each CDR3 protein is one row after TCRdb ran MiXCR on the multiplex PCR reads. The data show fewer than 200,000 distinct CDR3 sequences, about 33% seen once. Sequenced input: axillary lymph node tissue. These receptors were taken from a female donor with breast cancer. Some clones in this sample may be carry-over from other donors' samples.

V is TRBV6-1 and J is TRBJ1-2, with 10 bases identical to TRBD1. The CDR3 loop spans 17 amino acids. With 5 bases clipped from V and 7 bases from J, the junction kept 16 bases outside the gene matches. Per germline, CDR1 MNHNS and CDR2 SASEGT. CDR3 nucleotides: TGTGCCAGCAGTCAATTCCCTCCCGACAGGGGGCAGATTGGCTACACCTTC. Protein product: CASSQFPPDRGQIGYTF.

This clonotype turned up a few times. J is TRBJ2-1 and V is TRBV29-1, with TRBD2 identical over 11 bases. This CDR3 region has 15 residues. V lost 1 base, J lost 4 bases, and 3 bases stayed unmatched. The germline gives CDR1 SQVTM, CDR2 ANQGSEA. CDR3 region: CSVEVAGGPYNEQFF. The CDR3 DNA is TGCAGCGTTGAAGTAGCGGGGGGGCCTTACAATGAGCAGTTCTTC.

This clonotype has ten or more counts. This sequence joins TRBV5-4 and TRBJ2-5; possibly TRBD2 for D (6 bases). This CDR3 spans 15 amino acids. Trimming stripped 4 bases from V and 0 bases from J, with 13 bases between. CDR1 and CDR2 (germline): SGHNT, YYREEE (reference sequence). The CDR3 loop is CASSRMAGHQETQYF. CDR3 nucleotides: TGTGCCAGCAGCCGAATGGCGGGGCACCAAGAGACCCAGTACTTC.

The chain couples TRBV19 to TRBJ1-4; D may be TRBD1 (5 bases). The CDR3 contains 14 residues. CDR1 is LNHDA, CDR2 SQIVND, per germline (reference sequence). Trimming stripped 4 bases from V and 7 bases from J, with 13 bases between. In DNA form, the CDR3 reads TGTGCCAGTAGTAGGGTGGGGGTTAGTGAAAAACTGTTTTTT. Translated: CASSRVGVSEKLFF.

Points on this clonotype: At one boundary the junction diverges from the germline segment, which might be a read error. V gene TRBV20-1 combines with J gene TRBJ1-5; D gene ambiguous. This CDR3 has 12 amino acids. Germline CDR1 reads DFQATT; CDR2 reads SNEGSKA (reference sequence). DNA for the CDR3: TGCAGCGCTAGCACTCCCAATCAGCCCCCGCATTTT. Its protein product is CSASTPNQPPHF.